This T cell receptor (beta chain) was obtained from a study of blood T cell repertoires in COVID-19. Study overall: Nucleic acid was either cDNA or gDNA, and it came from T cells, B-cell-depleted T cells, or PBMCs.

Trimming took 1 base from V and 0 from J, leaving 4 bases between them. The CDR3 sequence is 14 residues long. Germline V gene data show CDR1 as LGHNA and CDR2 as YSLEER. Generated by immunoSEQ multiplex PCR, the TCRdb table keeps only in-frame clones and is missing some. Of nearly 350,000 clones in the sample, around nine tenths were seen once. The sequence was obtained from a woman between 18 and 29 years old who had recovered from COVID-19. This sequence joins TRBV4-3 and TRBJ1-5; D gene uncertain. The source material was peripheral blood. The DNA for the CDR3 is TGCGCCAGCAGCCAAGCCCATAGCAATCAGCCCCAGCATTTT. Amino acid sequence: CASSQAHSNQPQHF.